The clone carrying this TCR beta chain has only one observation. Researchers report immunoSEQ v3.0 was run at survey level. Here immunoSEQ multiplex PCR was the method, and the copy in TCRdb shows in-frame clones only, minus some. The sample lists over 20,000 clones, roughly 88% occurring once. The entry originates in a study of long-term antiretroviral therapy in people with HIV. Among participants with HIV, every one received treatment in the United States. J was trimmed by 9 bases and V by 4 bases; bases with no gene match: 10. The CDR3 runs to 16 residues. CDR1 is MNHEY, CDR2 SMNVEV, per germline (reference sequence).

The source is a man aged 18 to 30 with HIV. The chain uses TRBV27 and TRBJ2-1; TRBD2 matches 12 bases. This material consisted of unsorted PBMCs, taken 0.1 years before starting antiretroviral therapy. The CDR3 sequence: CASSWPLAGGRVEQFF. CDR3 sequence (DNA): TGTGCCAGCAGTTGGCCCCTAGCGGGGGGGCGGGTTGAGCAGTTCTTC.